This entry is about one T cell receptor (beta chain). Clones were sequenced by immunoSEQ multiplex PCR, and TCRdb holds only the in-frame ones, with some missing. The data show about 120,000 clones, roughly 90% seen once. The data were obtained in a study of cytomegalovirus exposure and HLA in healthy donors. This CDR3 has 15 residues. Trimming took 0 bases from V and 4 from J, leaving 13 bases between them. Per the germline V gene, CDR1 is LNHNV and CDR2 is YYDKDF (reference sequence). Sequenced material: PBMCs. The chain couples TRBV15 to TRBJ2-7; a weak D match, TRBD1 (5 bases). This sequence was found in a woman aged 18 to 35 in good health and CMV-seropositive. CDR3 protein: CATSRDPAGQYEQYF. CDR3 sequence (DNA): TGTGCCACCAGCAGAGATCCTGCAGGGCAGTACGAGCAGTACTTC.